This T cell receptor beta chain was observed in a study of shared clonotypes between healthy human individuals. Study information: Per donor, three plates held CD4 naive cells, three held CD4 memory, two held CD8 naive and one held CD8 memory.

Participating donors were healthy, HIV-negative adults free of recent acute infections or vaccinations. In regard to this clone: As yet, its antigen is unknown. The junction shows a germline mismatch at one end, possibly a read error.

Authors' methods: ImmunoSEQ yielded junction-only sequences lacking quality scores, so filtering differed. Clones were sequenced by immunoSEQ multiplex PCR, and TCRdb holds only the in-frame ones, with some missing. For V, J and clone size, that table is used; D and trimming come from the DNA. The data contain roughly 2.5 million clones, roughly 92% of them seen just once; the ten biggest clones take up over 0.12%. This CDR3 region has 11 residues. Looked up from germline, CDR1 is MNHNS and CDR2 is SASEGT. Study-wide points: Relative to their counterparts shared across all four donors, non-shared clonotypes exhibited diminished generation probabilities.

This chain connects TRBV6-1 to TRBJ1-2; 7 positions agree with TRBD1. This clonotype originated in a man between 18 and 35 years old in good health. The material sequenced was naive CD4+ T cells sorted from blood. Subset reported: CD45RA+ positively selected. The CDR3 DNA reads as TGTGCCAGCGGGACAGACTATGACTACACCTTC. The encoded protein is CASGTDYDYTF.